A selection of T cell receptor beta chains follows, all from one sample in a study of spatial heterogeneity in lung cancer. TCRdb reprocessed the 5' RACE reads with MiXCR, giving one entry per CDR3 protein. The table lists 9,000 to 13,000 distinct CDR3 sequences, under 6.5% of them singletons. The material sequenced was PBMCs, taken at surgery. The receptor source for this set is a male donor with early-stage non-small cell lung cancer. The CDR3 runs from the conserved cysteine through the conserved F or W. The D gene is left open where the match is weak. Not all rows give a size; the values are once, few, many and, for expanded clones, a class.

V gene	clone size	D gene	J gene	CDR3 protein	CDR3 DNA
TRBV5-1	many	-	TRBJ2-7	CASSFGPRYEQYF	TGCGCCAGCAGCTTCGGACCCCGCTACGAGCAGTACTTC
TRBV18	many	TRBD2	TRBJ2-3	CASSPQGLAGADTQYF	TGTGCCAGCTCACCACAGGGGTTAGCGGGAGCGGATACGCAGTATTTT
TRBV28	many	TRBD1	TRBJ1-5	CASSLSQGGTYQPQHF	TGTGCCAGCAGTTTATCCCAGGGGGGGACTTATCAGCCCCAGCATTTT
TRBV29-1	many	TRBD1	TRBJ1-1	CSVELRGQAIDEAFF	TGCAGCGTTGAATTAAGGGGACAGGCGATAGATGAAGCTTTCTTT
TRBV28	many	TRBD1	TRBJ1-6	CASSPRGSGTANSPLHF	TGTGCCAGCAGTCCCCGCGGGTCTGGGACAGCTAATTCACCCCTCCACTTT
TRBV2	-	-	TRBJ2-3	CASSDPPLGHGGQPDTQYF	TGTGCCAGCAGTGACCCGCCTCTTGGCCACGGGGGGCAGCCGGATACGCAGTATTTT
TRBV5-1	medium-sized	-	TRBJ1-2	CASNRQPTSGNGYTF	TGCGCCAGCAATAGACAGCCCACGAGCGGGAATGGCTACACCTTC
TRBV7-9	-	TRBD1	TRBJ1-3	CASSLTGGAGNTIYF	TGTGCCAGCAGCTTAACAGGGGGCGCCGGAAACACCATATATTTT
TRBV4-1	few	-	TRBJ1-1	CASSQEGSLTEAFF	TGCGCCAGCAGCCAAGAGGGGTCGCTCACTGAAGCTTTCTTT
TRBV7-7	many	-	TRBJ2-5	CASSLSGVGETQYF	TGTGCCAGCAGCTTATCTGGGGTGGGGGAGACCCAGTACTTC
TRBV20-1	-	TRBD2	TRBJ2-5	CSARARGTIQETQYF	TGCAGTGCTAGAGCCCGGGGGACTATCCAAGAGACCCAGTACTTC
TRBV28	-	TRBD1	TRBJ1-5	CASSRRQGMAGNQPQHF	TGTGCCAGCAGTCGTAGACAGGGAATGGCGGGCAATCAGCCCCAGCATTTT
TRBV18	few	TRBD1	TRBJ2-3	CASSPQAGGADTQYF	TGTGCCAGCTCACCACAGGCAGGGGGCGCGGATACGCAGTATTTT
TRBV28	medium-sized	-	TRBJ2-3	CASSSWTKPDTQYF	TGTGCCAGCAGTTCCTGGACAAAGCCAGATACGCAGTATTTT
TRBV3-1	-	-	TRBJ1-1	CASTGWGGTEAFF	TGTGCCAGTACAGGGTGGGGGGGCACTGAAGCTTTCTTT
TRBV4-1	medium-sized	-	TRBJ1-1	CASSQDWGGTEAFF	TGCGCCAGCAGCCAAGATTGGGGGGGCACTGAAGCTTTCTTT
TRBV12-3/TRBV12-4	-	TRBD2	TRBJ2-3	CASSGGGRTDTQYF	TGTGCCAGCAGCGGGGGGGGGCGCACAGATACGCAGTATTTT
TRBV6-5	few	-	TRBJ1-1	CASSLQGELEAFF	TGTGCCAGCAGCCTACAGGGAGAGCTTGAAGCTTTCTTT
TRBV5-1	many	-	TRBJ1-6	CASSRAGTGSPLHF	TGCGCCAGCAGCCGAGCCGGGACGGGATCACCCCTCCACTTT
TRBV7-2	many	-	TRBJ1-2	CASSFSGQGYGYTF	TGTGCCAGCAGCTTCTCAGGCCAGGGATATGGCTACACCTTC
TRBV7-9	-	TRBD1	TRBJ1-3	CASRSRQGPGNTIYF	TGTGCCAGCAGGTCCCGACAGGGGCCTGGAAACACCATATATTTT
TRBV11-2	few	-	TRBJ2-3	CASSRDTMDTYTDTQYF	TGTGCCAGCAGCCGTGACACAATGGACACCTACACAGATACGCAGTATTTT
TRBV6-1	few	-	TRBJ1-5	CASSEETGVQPQHF	TGTGCCAGCAGTGAAGAGACAGGTGTTCAGCCCCAGCATTTT
TRBV3-1	medium-sized	-	TRBJ2-3	CASSQYGTFYRTDTQYF	TGTGCCAGCAGCCAATACGGGACATTTTACCGCACAGATACGCAGTATTTT
TRBV20-1	few	TRBD2	TRBJ2-2	CSARDLAGGPVGELFF	TGCAGTGCTAGAGATTTGGCGGGAGGGCCTGTCGGGGAGCTGTTTTTT
TRBV2	medium-sized	TRBD1	TRBJ1-6	CASRRDSPNSPLHF	TGTGCCAGCAGGAGGGACAGCCCTAATTCACCCCTCCACTTT
TRBV5-1	medium-sized	-	TRBJ2-3	CASSSDGGADTQYF	TGCGCCAGCAGCTCGGACGGGGGAGCAGATACGCAGTATTTT
TRBV28	few	TRBD2	TRBJ2-3	CASSLHGRPTDTQYF	TGTGCCAGCAGTTTACACGGGAGGCCTACGGATACGCAGTATTTT
TRBV6-5	-	-	TRBJ2-7	CASSPSGSLPYEQYF	TGTGCCAGCAGTCCCTCGGGGTCCCTGCCCTACGAGCAGTACTTC
TRBV3-1	many	-	TRBJ2-3	CASSHFRGLTDTQYF	TGTGCCAGCAGCCATTTCCGGGGTCTAACAGATACGCAGTATTTT
TRBV20-1	many	TRBD2	TRBJ2-7	CSAATSGGTFYEQYF	TGCAGTGCGGCAACTAGCGGGGGGACCTTCTACGAGCAGTACTTC